The next 28 T cell receptor beta chains were all read from a single sample in a study of T-cell memory formation after mild COVID-19. TCRdb recomputed calls from the 5' RACE reads with MiXCR, one row per CDR3 protein. This table has 350,000 to 550,000 distinct CDR3 sequences, around 17% appearing once. Sequencing was carried out using PBMCs or a T cell subset sorted from them (not recorded which). These receptors came from a man aged 18 to 35 who had mild COVID-19 (a few samples of this study predate the infection). Cell type and time point are not known.

This clonotype was counted ten times or more. The CDR3 DNA reads TGTGCCAGCAATCTTACCCCAGGGATTGGCACTGAAGCTTTCTTT. Protein product: CASNLTPGIGTEAFF. This sequence joins TRBV6-5 and TRBJ1-1; D might be TRBD1 (5 bases). Germline assignment: CDR1 MNHEY and CDR2 SVGAGI. The CDR3 length is 15 residues. With 7 bases removed from V and 4 bases from J, the gap between germline ends came to 19 bases.

This clonotype was counted a few times. V is TRBV6-2 or TRBV6-3 and J is TRBJ2-3, with 13 bases identical to TRBD2. CDR1 is MNHEY, CDR2 SVGEGT, per germline. The trim removed 0 bases at V and 0 bases at J, leaving 3 bases unmatched. CDR3 size: 18 residues. DNA of the CDR3: TGTGCCAGCAGTTACTCCTCGGGACTAGCGGGGAGCACAGATACGCAGTATTTT. This encodes CASSYSSGLAGSTDTQYF.

The chain joins TRBV4-1 to TRBJ2-7, with 11 bases identical to TRBD1. The trim removed 1 base at V and 4 bases at J, leaving 3 bases unmatched. Per germline, CDR1 MGHRA and CDR2 YSYEKL. The CDR3 has 15 residues. CDR3 sequence reads: CASSQADRGLYEQYF. The DNA of the CDR3 is TGCGCCAGCAGCCAAGCGGACAGGGGGCTGTACGAGCAGTACTTC.

About this clonotype itself: Possible read error: a much larger clone is one base away. The chain has TRBV7-2 and TRBJ1-6; unclear D gene. V shed 7 bases and J shed 14 bases, with 12 bases lying between them. Germline assignment: CDR1 SGHTA and CDR2 FQGNSA. This CDR3 is 11 amino acids long. The chain's CDR3 is CASISWFTLHF. The DNA for the CDR3 is TGTGCCAGCATCTCATGGTTCACCCTCCACTTT. Filled out from reference TRBV7-2 and TRBJ1-6, the complete variable domain reads GAGVSQSPSNKVTEKGKDVELRCDPISGHTALYWYRQSLGQGLEFLIYFQGNSAPDKSGLPSDRFSAERTGGSVSTLTIQRTQQEDSAVYLCASISWFTLHFGNGTRLTVT.

V is TRBV7-9 and J is TRBJ1-4; the match to TRBD1 covers 8 bases. V was pared by 5 bases and J by 0 bases, with 5 bases of the junction left unmatched. The CDR3 covers 16 residues. Looked up from germline, CDR1 is SEHNR and CDR2 is FQNEAQ (reference sequence). The CDR3 region is CASSISQGATNEKLFF. For the CDR3, the DNA is TGTGCCAGCAGCATCTCACAGGGGGCAACTAATGAAAAACTGTTTTTT.

The V call is TRBV6-5, the J call TRBJ1-4; 8 bases match TRBD1. This CDR3 region has 14 residues. The V gene's germline CDR1 is MNHEY and CDR2 SVGAGI. Losses at the gene ends were 6 bases for V and 7 bases for J; bases not matched to a gene: 7. The CDR3 coding sequence is TGTGCCAGCAGCCAGACAGGGGATAGTGAAAAACTGTTTTTT. As protein: CASSQTGDSEKLFF.

The genes are TRBV4-2 and TRBJ1-1; 7 nucleotides line up with TRBD1. Germline loops: CDR1 LGHNA, CDR2 YNFKEQ. V trimming: 0 bases; J trimming: 3 bases; junction bases outside the gene matches: 4. The CDR3 runs to 15 residues. DNA for the CDR3: TGTGCCAGCAGCCAAGAGACAGGGTCCGACACTGAAGCTTTCTTT. It is translated as CASSQETGSDTEAFF.

The chain carries TRBV6-5 and TRBJ1-2, with TRBD1 as a possible D gene (6 bases). Germline CDR1 and CDR2: MNHEY and SVGAGI. Trimming left V 4 bases short and J 0 bases short, with 12 bases between. This CDR3 has 15 amino acids. CDR3 protein: CASSSSGAPNYGYTF. Here the CDR3 DNA reads TGTGCCAGCAGTTCCTCGGGGGCCCCTAACTATGGCTACACCTTC.

This clonotype was recorded a few times. The chain combines TRBV5-8 with TRBJ1-5; possible D gene TRBD1, 6 bases. V lost 0 bases and J 7 bases, leaving 14 bases between the germline ends. The CDR3 covers 15 residues. The germline V gene encodes CDR1 SGHTS and CDR2 YDEGEE. The CDR3: CASSLEGVTGQPQHF. CDR3 coding DNA: TGTGCCAGCAGCTTGGAGGGGGTAACGGGCCAGCCCCAGCATTTT.

A few counts support this clonotype. This chain uses TRBV6-2 or TRBV6-3 with TRBJ2-1; D gene unclear. The ends were cut back, 1 base at V and 7 bases at J, with 5 bases in the middle. The germline V gene has CDR1 MNHEY and CDR2 SVGEGT. The CDR3 has 12 amino acids. DNA of the CDR3: TGTGCCAGCAGTTACTGGGTTAATGAGCAGTTCTTC. Its translation is CASSYWVNEQFF.

This clonotype was observed a handful of times. The chain employs TRBV2 and TRBJ2-7, with TRBD1 as a possible D gene (6 bases). Germline V lookup: CDR1 SNHLY, CDR2 FYNNEI. V lost 6 bases, J lost 2 bases, and 11 bases lay in between. CDR3 size: 13 residues. The DNA for the CDR3 is TGTGCCAGCAGCCAGGGGAGCCCCTACGAGCAGTACGTC. Residues: CASSQGSPYEQYV.

This clonotype showed up just a few times. The V gene is TRBV4-1, the J gene TRBJ1-2; D perhaps matches TRBD1 (5 bases). V gave up 4 bases and J gave up 8 bases, with 20 bases separating them. CDR1 is MGHRA and CDR2 is YSYEKL in the germline V gene. This CDR3 comprises 15 residues. The CDR3: CASSLYMQGVRGYTF. CDR3 in DNA: TGCGCCAGCAGCCTATACATGCAGGGAGTCCGGGGCTACACCTTC.

This rearrangement joins TRBV5-4 to TRBJ2-5; TRBD1 might be the D (6 bases). In germline, CDR1 is SGHNT, CDR2 YYREEE (reference sequence). The length of the CDR3 is 15 residues. The V gene lost 7 bases and the J gene lost 0 bases, with 16 bases spanning the gap. This CDR3 is CASSPRQGHQETQYF. The CDR3 DNA is TGTGCCAGCTCCCCCAGGCAGGGGCACCAAGAGACCCAGTACTTC.

This clonotype was counted a few times. This chain joins TRBV29-1 and TRBJ1-1, with D possibly matching TRBD1 (5 bases). Germline V gives CDR1 SQVTM, CDR2 ANQGSEA. The CDR3 is 14 residues long. V was pared by 6 bases and J by 7 bases, with 21 bases between. The CDR3 region has the DNA TGCAGCGTGGCGCTCCTGACAGAGGAAAGTGAAGCTTTCTTT. As protein: CSVALLTEESEAFF.

This clonotype was seen at least ten times. The genes are TRBV7-2 and TRBJ2-1; TRBD2 agrees at 10 bases. The ends lost 5 bases at V and 2 bases at J; junction bases unmatched: 3. The CDR3 extends over 15 amino acids. The germline V gene encodes CDR1 SGHTA and CDR2 FQGNSA. The chain's CDR3 is CASSQLAGAYNEQFF. The CDR3 DNA reads TGTGCCAGCAGCCAGCTAGCGGGGGCCTACAATGAGCAGTTCTTC.

V and J are TRBV5-4 and TRBJ2-3; D is perhaps TRBD2 (6 bases). From germline, CDR1 is SGHNT and CDR2 YYREEE (reference sequence). This CDR3 is built from 14 residues. The germline V and J ends were trimmed by 7 bases and 0 bases, with 12 bases remaining between them. CDR3 sequence: CASWLAGSTDTQYF. In nucleotides, the CDR3 is TGTGCCAGCTGGCTGGCGGGGAGCACAGATACGCAGTATTTT.

The chain carries TRBV5-5 and TRBJ2-5; TRBD1 is a possible D gene (6 bases). Trimming removed 1 base at V and 2 bases at J, with 9 bases between. The CDR3 runs 14 residues. From germline, CDR1 is SGHKS and CDR2 YYEKEE (reference sequence). The DNA of the CDR3 is TGTGCCAGCAGCTTGCTGGACAGTCAAGAGACCCAGTACTTC. It encodes CASSLLDSQETQYF.

The chain recombines TRBV11-3 with TRBJ2-2; D is undetermined. The germline V and J ends were trimmed by 5 bases and 8 bases, with 9 bases remaining between them. The CDR3 has 12 amino acids. From germline, CDR1 is SGHNT and CDR2 YENEEA. The CDR3, as DNA: TGTGCCAGCAGCCTCAGTTATGGGGAGCTGTTTTTT. Translation gives CASSLSYGELFF. Full variable domain (remainder filled in from reference TRBV11-3 and TRBJ2-2): EAGVVQSPRYKIIEKKQPVAFWCNPISGHNTLYWYLQNLGQGPELLIRYENEEAVDDSQLPKDRFSAERLKGVDSTLKIQPAELGDSAVYLCASSLSYGELFFGEGSRLTVL.

This chain connects TRBV20-1 to TRBJ1-1; 9 positions match TRBD1. Germline V gene data show CDR1 as DFQATT and CDR2 as SNEGSKA (reference sequence). The CDR3 covers 14 residues. V trimming: 1 base; J trimming: 6 bases; junction bases outside the gene matches: 6. In DNA, the CDR3 is TGCAGTGCTAGAGTCCGGGACAGGGTGGCTGAAGCTTTCTTT. As protein: CSARVRDRVAEAFF.

This clonotype occurred a few times. The rearrangement joins TRBV28 to TRBJ2-7; D unresolved. Trimming removed 4 bases at V and 6 bases at J, with 19 bases between. CDR1 and CDR2 from the germline V gene are MDHEN and SYDVKM. The CDR3 spans 15 residues. As DNA, the CDR3 is TGTGCCAGCAGTTCCTCAAGCCCGCGTGGAAGCGAGCAGTACGTC. Its protein product is CASSSSSPRGSEQYV.

The chain employs TRBV27 and TRBJ1-1; D might be TRBD1 (6 bases). V lost 5 bases, J lost 0 bases, and 22 bases lay in between. CDR1 is MNHEY and CDR2 is SMNVEV in the germline V gene (reference sequence). The CDR3 contains 18 residues. CDR3: CASSLLTTGRKMNTEAFF. The CDR3 DNA follows: TGTGCCAGCAGTCTATTGACCACAGGGAGAAAGATGAACACTGAAGCTTTCTTT.

This chain joins TRBV29-1 and TRBJ1-1; 7 bases fit TRBD1. With 7 bases clipped from V and 2 bases from J, the junction kept 7 bases outside the gene matches. Looked up from germline, CDR1 is SQVTM and CDR2 is ANQGSEA. This CDR3 is 13 amino acids long. The CDR3 DNA follows: TGCAGCGGATGGACAGGACGCAACACTGAAGCTTTCTTT. Protein product: CSGWTGRNTEAFF. Using reference TRBV29-1 and TRBJ1-1 for the parts outside the CDR3, the full variable domain is SAVISQKPSRDICQRGTSLTIQCQVDSQVTMMFWYRQQPGQSLTLIATANQGSEATYESGFVIDKFPISRPNLTFSTLTVSNMSPEDSSIYLCSGWTGRNTEAFFGQGTRLTVV.

This clonotype occurred a few times. The chain carries TRBV10-3 and TRBJ2-1, with unresolved D. From germline, CDR1 is ENHRY and CDR2 SYGVKD. V was shortened by 3 bases and J by 6 bases, with 6 bases between the two germline ends. The length of the CDR3 is 12 residues. The CDR3 sequence: CAISEYSNEQFF. The CDR3 DNA follows: TGTGCCATCAGTGAATACTCCAATGAGCAGTTCTTC.

This clonotype was detected a few times. The genes are TRBV7-2 and TRBJ2-2; 13 bases are shared with TRBD2. Looked up from germline, CDR1 is SGHTA and CDR2 is FQGNSA. The CDR3 sequence is 17 residues long. V shed 5 bases, J shed 2 bases, and the junction held 5 bases outside the gene matches. CDR3 sequence reads: CASSATSGGDNTGELFF. The CDR3 DNA sequence: TGTGCCAGCAGCGCCACTAGCGGGGGGGACAACACCGGGGAGCTGTTTTTT.

This clonotype was detected only a few times. The chain carries TRBV20-1 and TRBJ1-1; a weak D match, TRBD1 (6 bases). The germline gives CDR1 DFQATT, CDR2 SNEGSKA (reference sequence). The V end lost 4 bases, the J end lost 2 bases, and 14 bases lay between the germline ends. The CDR3 sequence is 14 residues long. DNA for the CDR3: TGCAGTGCTAAAACCGGGACAACTAACACTGAAGCTTTCTTT. The encoded protein is CSAKTGTTNTEAFF.

The chain recombines TRBV5-1 with TRBJ2-3; either TRBD1 or TRBD2 may fit D (5 bases each). Germline CDR1 SGHRS, CDR2 YFSETQ. The CDR3 loop spans 18 amino acids. Trimming pared 4 bases from V and 0 bases from J, leaving 21 bases between. The CDR3, as DNA: TGCGCCAGCAGCGTCCGGGGCGTCGGAGCGGCTAGCACAGATACGCAGTATTTT. Protein sequence: CASSVRGVGAASTDTQYF.

This clonotype was observed a handful of times. The rearrangement links TRBV10-1 to TRBJ2-5; D unresolved. Germline V gene sequence: CDR1 WNHNN, CDR2 SYGVQD (reference sequence). V lost 3 bases and J 5 bases, leaving 10 bases between the germline ends. The length of the CDR3 is 13 residues. The CDR3 DNA is TGCGCCAGCAGTGATGGCAGGTTGGAGACCCAGTACTTC. This encodes CASSDGRLETQYF.

V is TRBV10-3 and J is TRBJ1-3; D remains ambiguous. V was trimmed by 5 bases and J by 4 bases, leaving 18 bases between them. The CDR3 is made up of 16 amino acids. Germline CDR1 and CDR2: ENHRY and SYGVKD. The CDR3 coding sequence is TGTGCCATCAGTAGCCCGGGCCGGGGTGGAGGAAACACCATATATTTT. It encodes CAISSPGRGGGNTIYF.